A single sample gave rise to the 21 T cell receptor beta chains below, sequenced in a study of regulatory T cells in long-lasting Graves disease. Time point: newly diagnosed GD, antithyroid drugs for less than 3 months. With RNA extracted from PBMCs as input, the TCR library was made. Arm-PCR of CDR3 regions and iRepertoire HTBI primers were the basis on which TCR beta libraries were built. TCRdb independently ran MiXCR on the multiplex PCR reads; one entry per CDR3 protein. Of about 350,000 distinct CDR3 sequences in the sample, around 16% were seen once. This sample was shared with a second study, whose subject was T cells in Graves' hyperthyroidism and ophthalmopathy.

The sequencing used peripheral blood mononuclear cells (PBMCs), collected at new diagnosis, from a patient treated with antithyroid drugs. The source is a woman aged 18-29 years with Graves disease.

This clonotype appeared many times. CDR3: CASSQAGGRNSYNEQFF. The CDR3 coding sequence is TGTGCCAGCAGCCAAGCCGGCGGGAGGAACTCCTACAATGAGCAGTTCTTC. The chain combines TRBV4-2 with TRBJ2-1, with TRBD2 matching 8 bases. CDR3 size: 17 residues. V was pared by 1 base and J by 0 bases, with 5 bases of the junction left unmatched. From germline, CDR1 is LGHNA and CDR2 YNFKEQ.

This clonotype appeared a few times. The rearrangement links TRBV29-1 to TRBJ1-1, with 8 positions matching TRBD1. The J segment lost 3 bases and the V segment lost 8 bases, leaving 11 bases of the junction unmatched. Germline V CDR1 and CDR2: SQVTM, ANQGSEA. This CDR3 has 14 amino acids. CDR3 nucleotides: TGCAGCACCCCCGCGGCAGGGGGCCACACTGAAGCTTTCTTT. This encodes CSTPAAGGHTEAFF.

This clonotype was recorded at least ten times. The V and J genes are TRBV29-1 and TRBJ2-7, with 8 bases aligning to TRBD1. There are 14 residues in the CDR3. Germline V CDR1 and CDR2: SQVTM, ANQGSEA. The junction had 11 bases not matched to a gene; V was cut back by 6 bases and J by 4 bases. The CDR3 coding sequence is TGCAGCGTCGGGCAGGGGGCGGGTGTATACGAGCAGTACTTC. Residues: CSVGQGAGVYEQYF.

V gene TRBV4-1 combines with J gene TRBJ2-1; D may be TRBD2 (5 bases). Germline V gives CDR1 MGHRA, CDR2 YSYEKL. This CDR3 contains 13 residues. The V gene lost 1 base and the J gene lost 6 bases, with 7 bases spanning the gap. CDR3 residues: CASSQVTSNEQFF. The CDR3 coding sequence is TGCGCCAGCAGCCAAGTTACTAGCAATGAGCAGTTCTTC.

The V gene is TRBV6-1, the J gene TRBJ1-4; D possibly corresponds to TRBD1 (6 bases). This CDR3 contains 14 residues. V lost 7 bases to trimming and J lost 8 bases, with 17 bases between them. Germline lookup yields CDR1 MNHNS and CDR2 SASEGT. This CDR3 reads CASTFRGFREKLFF. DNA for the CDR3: TGTGCCAGCACTTTCAGGGGATTCCGGGAAAAACTGTTTTTT.

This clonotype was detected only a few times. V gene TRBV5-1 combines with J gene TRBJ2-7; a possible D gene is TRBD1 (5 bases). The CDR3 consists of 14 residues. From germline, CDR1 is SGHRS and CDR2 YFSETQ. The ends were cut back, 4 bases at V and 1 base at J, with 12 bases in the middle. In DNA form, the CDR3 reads TGCGCCAGCAGCCCCCCGGACATATCCTACGAGCAGTACTTC. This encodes CASSPPDISYEQYF. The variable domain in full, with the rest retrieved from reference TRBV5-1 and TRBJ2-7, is KAGVTQTPRYLIKTRGQQVTLSCSPISGHRSVSWYQQTPGQGLQFLFEYFSETQRNKGNFPGRFSGRQFSNSRSEMNVSTLELGDSALYLCASSPPDISYEQYFGPGTRLTVT.

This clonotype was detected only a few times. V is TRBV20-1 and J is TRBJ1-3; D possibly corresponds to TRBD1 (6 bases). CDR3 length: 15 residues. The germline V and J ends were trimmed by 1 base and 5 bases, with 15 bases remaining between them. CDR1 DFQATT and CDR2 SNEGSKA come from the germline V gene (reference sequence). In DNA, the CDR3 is TGCAGTGCTAGAGCCGCACACACAGGGCGAAACACCATATATTTT. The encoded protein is CSARAAHTGRNTIYF.

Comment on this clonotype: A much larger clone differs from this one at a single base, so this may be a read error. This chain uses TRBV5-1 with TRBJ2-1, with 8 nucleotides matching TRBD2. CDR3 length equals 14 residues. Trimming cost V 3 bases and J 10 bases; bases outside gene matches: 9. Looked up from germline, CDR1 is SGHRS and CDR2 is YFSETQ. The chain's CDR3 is CASSSGTSVEEQFF. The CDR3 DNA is TGCGCCAGCAGCTCCGGGACTAGTGTCGAGGAGCAGTTCTTC.

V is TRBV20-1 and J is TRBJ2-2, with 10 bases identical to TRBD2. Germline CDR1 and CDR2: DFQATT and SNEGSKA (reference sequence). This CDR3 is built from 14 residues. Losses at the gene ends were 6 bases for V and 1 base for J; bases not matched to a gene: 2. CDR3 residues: CSARTSGNTGELFF. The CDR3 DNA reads TGCAGTGCGAGGACTAGCGGGAACACCGGGGAGCTGTTTTTT.

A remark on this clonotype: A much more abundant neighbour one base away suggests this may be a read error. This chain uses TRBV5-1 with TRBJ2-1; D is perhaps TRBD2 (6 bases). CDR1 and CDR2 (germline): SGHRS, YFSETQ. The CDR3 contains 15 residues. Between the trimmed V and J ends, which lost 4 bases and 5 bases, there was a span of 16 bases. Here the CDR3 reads CASSVSRGKNNEQFF. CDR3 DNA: TGCGCCAGCAGCGTCTCCCGCGGGAAAAACAATGAGCAGTTCTTC.

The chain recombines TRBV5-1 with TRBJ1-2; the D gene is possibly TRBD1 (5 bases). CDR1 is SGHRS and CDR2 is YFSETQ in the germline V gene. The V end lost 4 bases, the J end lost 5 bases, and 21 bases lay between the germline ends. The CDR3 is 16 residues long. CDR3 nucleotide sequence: TGCGCCAGCAGCCCCATCCTAACAGGTTCCGAGTATGGCTACACCTTC. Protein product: CASSPILTGSEYGYTF.

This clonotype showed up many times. CDR3 nucleotide sequence: TGTGCCAGCAGCTTTACAGGGAGTCCAGATACGCAGTATTTT. Amino acids: CASSFTGSPDTQYF. The chain carries TRBV7-3 and TRBJ2-3; a possible D gene is TRBD1 (6 bases). This CDR3 is 14 amino acids long. CDR1 is SGHTA and CDR2 is FQGTGA in the germline V gene. V shed 3 bases and J shed 4 bases, with 11 bases lying between them.

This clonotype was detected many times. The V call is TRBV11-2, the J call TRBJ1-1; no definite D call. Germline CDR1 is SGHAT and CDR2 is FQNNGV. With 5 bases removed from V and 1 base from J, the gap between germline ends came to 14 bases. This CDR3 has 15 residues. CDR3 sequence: CASSANLNSNTEAFF. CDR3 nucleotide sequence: TGTGCCAGCAGCGCCAACCTCAATTCGAACACTGAAGCTTTCTTT.

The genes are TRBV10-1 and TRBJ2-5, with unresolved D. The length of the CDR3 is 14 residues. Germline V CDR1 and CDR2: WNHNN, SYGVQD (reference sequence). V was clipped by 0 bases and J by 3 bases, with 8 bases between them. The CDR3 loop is CASSESTGEETQYF. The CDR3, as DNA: TGCGCCAGCAGTGAGTCGACCGGAGAAGAGACCCAGTACTTC.

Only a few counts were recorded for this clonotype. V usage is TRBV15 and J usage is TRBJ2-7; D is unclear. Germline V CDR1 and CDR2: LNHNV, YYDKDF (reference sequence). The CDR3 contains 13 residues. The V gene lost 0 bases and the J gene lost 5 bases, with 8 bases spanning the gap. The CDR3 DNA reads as TGTGCCACCAGCAGAGACCGGAAGGACGAGCAGTACTTC. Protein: CATSRDRKDEQYF.

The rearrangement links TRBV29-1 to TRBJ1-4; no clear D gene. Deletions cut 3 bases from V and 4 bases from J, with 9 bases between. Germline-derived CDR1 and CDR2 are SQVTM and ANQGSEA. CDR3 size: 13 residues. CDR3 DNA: TGCAGCGTTGACTCGGGTAGTAATGAAAAACTGTTTTTT. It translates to CSVDSGSNEKLFF.

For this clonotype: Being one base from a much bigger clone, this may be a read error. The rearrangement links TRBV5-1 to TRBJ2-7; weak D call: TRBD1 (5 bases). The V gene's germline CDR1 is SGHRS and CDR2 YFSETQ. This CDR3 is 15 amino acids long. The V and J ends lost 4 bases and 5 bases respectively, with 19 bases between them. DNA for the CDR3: TGCGCCAGCAGCGCGACCCCGAGACAGTTCGACGAGCAGTACTTC. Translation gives CASSATPRQFDEQYF.

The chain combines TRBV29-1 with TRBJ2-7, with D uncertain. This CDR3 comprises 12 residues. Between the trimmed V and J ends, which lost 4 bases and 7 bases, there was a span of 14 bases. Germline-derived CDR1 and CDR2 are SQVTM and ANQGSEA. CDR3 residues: CSVGPSEGEQYF. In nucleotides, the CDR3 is TGCAGCGTTGGCCCCTCAGAAGGGGAGCAGTACTTC.

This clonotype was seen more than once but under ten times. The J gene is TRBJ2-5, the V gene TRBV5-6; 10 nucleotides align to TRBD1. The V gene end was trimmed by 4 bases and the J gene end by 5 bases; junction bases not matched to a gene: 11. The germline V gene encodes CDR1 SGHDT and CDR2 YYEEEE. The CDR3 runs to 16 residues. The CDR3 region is CASSPRQGAVLETQYF. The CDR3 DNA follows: TGTGCCAGCAGCCCACGACAGGGGGCCGTCCTCGAGACCCAGTACTTC.

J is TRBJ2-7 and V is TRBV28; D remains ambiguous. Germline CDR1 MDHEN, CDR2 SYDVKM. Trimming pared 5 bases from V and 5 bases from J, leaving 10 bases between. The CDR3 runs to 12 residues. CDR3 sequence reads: CASSLEWNEQYF. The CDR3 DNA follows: TGTGCCAGCAGTCTAGAATGGAACGAGCAGTACTTC.

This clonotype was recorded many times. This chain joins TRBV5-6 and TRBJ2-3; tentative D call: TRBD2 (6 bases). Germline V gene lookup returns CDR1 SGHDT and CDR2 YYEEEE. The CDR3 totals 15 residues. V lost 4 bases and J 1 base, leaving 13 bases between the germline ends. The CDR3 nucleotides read TGTGCCAGCAGCCGTAACTGGGGGGGCACAGATACGCAGTATTTT. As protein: CASSRNWGGTDTQYF.